The 29 T cell receptor beta chains listed next were all sequenced from one sample in a study of early T cells in non-severe SARS-CoV-2 infection (dated by TCRdb to about 2021). Libraries were constructed by 5' RACE. Sequenced using a NextSeq 500. The public sequencing data were trimmed at Q25 with fastp and processed into clonotypes with MiXCR by TCRdb, which kept only in-frame beta chains. CDR3 protein sequences are deduplicated, and each keeps its most common genes and DNA. This sample gives 87,000 or so distinct CDR3 sequences in total; 14% of them show up just once. The ten biggest clones cover roughly 6.5% of the sample. Sequenced sample: whole blood. The origin of the receptors is an adult who was a healthcare worker with PCR-confirmed SARS-CoV-2 infection or an uninfected control (not recorded which).

The V call is TRBV5-1, the J call TRBJ2-2; D is uncertain. Germline CDR1 and CDR2: SGHRS and YFSETQ. This CDR3 spans 14 amino acids. V was pared by 7 bases and J by 4 bases, with 14 bases between. CDR3 nucleotide sequence: TGCGCCAGCTCTCTGGAACCGGCCACCGGGGAGCTGTTTTTT. Translating it yields CASSLEPATGELFF.

This clonotype showed up just a few times. The gene calls are TRBV9 and TRBJ1-1; D not certain. V was clipped by 0 bases and J by 4 bases, with 7 bases between them. CDR3 length: 13 amino acids. Germline loops: CDR1 SGDLS, CDR2 YYNGEE. The CDR3 reads CASSVGGRTEAFF. Written as DNA, the CDR3 is TGTGCCAGCAGCGTAGGGGGTCGCACTGAAGCTTTCTTT.

V and J are TRBV10-3 and TRBJ2-7; 7 nucleotides line up with TRBD2. The CDR3 is 16 residues long. CDR1 ENHRY and CDR2 SYGVKD come from the germline V gene. The trim removed 7 bases at V and 2 bases at J, leaving 14 bases unmatched. The CDR3 here is CAITQTPGGNPYEQYF. In DNA, the CDR3 is TGTGCCATCACCCAGACCCCGGGGGGAAACCCCTACGAGCAGTACTTC.

The rearrangement uses TRBV11-2 and TRBJ1-1; the D gene is possibly TRBD1 (6 bases). V lost 3 bases and J lost 1, with 12 bases in between. Germline V gene lookup returns CDR1 SGHAT and CDR2 FQNNGV. The CDR3 length is 15 residues. In DNA form, the CDR3 reads TGTGCCAGCAGCTTTAGGGGGGACGCGAACACTGAAGCTTTCTTT. Translation gives CASSFRGDANTEAFF.

This clonotype has only a few counts. The J gene is TRBJ2-3, the V gene TRBV7-3; D might be TRBD1 (6 bases). V shed 5 bases and J shed 1 base, with 13 bases lying between them. Germline V gene lookup returns CDR1 SGHTA and CDR2 FQGTGA. The CDR3 is 15 amino acids. The CDR3 loop is CASSPPGQRTDTQYF. In nucleotides, the CDR3 is TGTGCCAGCAGCCCCCCCGGACAGCGCACAGATACGCAGTATTTT.

This chain uses TRBV7-9 with TRBJ1-2; D not certain. The V end was cut by 4 bases, the J end by 4 bases, with 4 bases between. Germline CDR1 SEHNR, CDR2 FQNEAQ (reference sequence). The CDR3 contains 11 residues. CDR3: CASSSIYGYTF. The CDR3 nucleotides read TGTGCCAGCAGCTCCATCTATGGCTACACCTTC.

The V gene is TRBV3-1, the J gene TRBJ2-1; D is unclear. There are 13 residues in the CDR3. V was cut by 4 bases and J by 12 bases, with 16 bases left in between. The germline V gene encodes CDR1 LGHDT and CDR2 YNNKEL (reference sequence). This CDR3 is CASSLSGRALQFF. Here the CDR3 DNA reads TGTGCCAGCAGCCTTTCCGGAAGGGCCCTGCAGTTCTTC.

The CDR3 region is CASSSLDRVPEAFF. The CDR3 coding sequence is TGTGCCAGCAGCTCCTTGGACAGGGTACCTGAAGCTTTCTTT. The rearrangement joins TRBV7-2 to TRBJ1-1; TRBD1 matches 8 bases. J gave up 6 bases and V 4 bases, and 7 bases lay outside the gene matches. Looked up from germline, CDR1 is SGHTA and CDR2 is FQGNSA. The CDR3 runs to 14 residues.

Many counts were recorded for this clonotype. The chain combines TRBV7-3 with TRBJ2-5; D remains unclear. Per germline, CDR1 SGHTA and CDR2 FQGTGA. This CDR3 is 14 amino acids long. Deletions cut 1 base from V and 2 bases from J, with 8 bases between. CDR3 nucleotide sequence: TGTGCCAGCAGCTTAAAGGCAGGACAAGAGACCCAGTACTTC. This codes for CASSLKAGQETQYF.

The rearrangement links TRBV11-2 to TRBJ1-5; 8 positions match TRBD1. Germline CDR1 reads SGHAT; CDR2 reads FQNNGV. Unmatched junction bases numbered 7, after V lost 6 bases and J lost 3 bases. The CDR3 length is 15 residues. Here the CDR3 DNA reads TGTGCCAGCAGTTCCGGGACAGGCTACAATCAGCCCCAGCATTTT. Translation: CASSSGTGYNQPQHF. The entire variable domain, with the rest obtained from reference TRBV11-2 and TRBJ1-5, is as follows: EAGVAQSPRYKIIEKRQSVAFWCNPISGHATLYWYQQILGQGPKLLIQFQNNGVVDDSQLPKDRFSAERLKGVDSTLKIQPAKLEDSAVYLCASSSGTGYNQPQHFGDGTRLSIL.

Many counts were recorded for this clonotype. This chain connects TRBV7-8 to TRBJ1-4, with D tentatively TRBD1 (6 bases). The CDR3 runs to 14 residues. Trimming took 5 bases from V and 4 from J, leaving 11 bases between them. CDR1 is SGHVS, CDR2 FQNEAQ, per germline. DNA for the CDR3: TGTGCCAGCAGCACCAGGGGTTTTAATGAAAAACTGTTTTTT. Translated: CASSTRGFNEKLFF. Variable domain in full (rest from reference TRBV7-8 and TRBJ1-4): GAGVSQSPRYKVAKRGQDVALRCDPISGHVSLFWYQQALGQGPEFLTYFQNEAQLDKSGLPSDRFFAERPEGSVSTLKIQRTQQEDSAVYLCASSTRGFNEKLFFGSGTQLSVL.

This clonotype was observed a handful of times. The chain links TRBV7-6 to TRBJ2-2, with TRBD1 matching 9 bases. The junction had 22 bases not matched to a gene; V was cut back by 6 bases and J by 2 bases. The CDR3 has 21 residues. Germline CDR1 reads SGHVS; CDR2 reads FNYEAQ. The CDR3 loop reads CASSKYMIQGALSRNTGELFF. The DNA for the CDR3 is TGTGCCAGCAGTAAATACATGATACAGGGGGCGTTATCCCGCAACACCGGGGAGCTGTTTTTT.

This clonotype was detected only a few times. The rearrangement links TRBV12-3 or TRBV12-4 to TRBJ2-1, with 11 bases identical to TRBD2. The CDR3 consists of 14 residues. Here the CDR3 reads CASRRVAGGNEQFF. Written as DNA, the CDR3 is TGTGCGTCCCGTAGAGTAGCGGGGGGGAATGAGCAGTTCTTC.

This clonotype was seen repeatedly, ten times or more. The chain has TRBV25-1 and TRBJ2-5, with D perhaps given as TRBD1 or TRBD2 (6 bases each). This CDR3 has 15 residues. Trimming stripped 3 bases from V and 2 bases from J, with 13 bases between. Germline CDR1 reads MGHDK; CDR2 reads SYGVNS. The CDR3 protein is CASSEPGGGQETQYF. The CDR3 nucleotides read TGTGCCAGCAGTGAGCCCGGGGGCGGGCAAGAGACCCAGTACTTC.

V is TRBV5-1 and J is TRBJ1-1, with TRBD1 as a possible D gene (5 bases). The CDR3 runs to 13 residues. V was pared by 4 bases and J by 1 base, with 8 bases between. Germline V gene sequence: CDR1 SGHRS, CDR2 YFSETQ. CDR3 loop: CASSATGNTEAFF. CDR3 in DNA: TGCGCCAGCAGCGCAACAGGGAACACTGAAGCTTTCTTT.

This clonotype was recorded many times. This chain links TRBV28 with TRBJ2-3; D is possibly TRBD2 (6 bases). Germline CDR1 and CDR2: MDHEN and SYDVKM. V was trimmed by 3 bases and J by 7 bases, leaving 29 bases between them. The CDR3 runs 19 residues. In nucleotides, the CDR3 is TGTGCCAGCAGTTTGGGGGGATGGGGCAGCTGGACGCGACTAAATACGCAGTATTTT. Amino acid sequence: CASSLGGWGSWTRLNTQYF.

The chain joins TRBV13 to TRBJ1-1; unclear D gene. Germline assignment: CDR1 PRHDT and CDR2 FYEKMQ (reference sequence). This CDR3 is built from 14 residues. V lost 4 bases and J lost 0, with 9 bases in between. The CDR3 DNA reads as TGTGCCAGCAGCTCCGGACGGCTGAACACTGAAGCTTTCTTT. Translated, it gives CASSSGRLNTEAFF. Complete variable domain (other parts from reference TRBV13 and TRBJ1-1): AAGVIQSPRHLIKEKRETATLKCYPIPRHDTVYWYQQGPGQDPQFLISFYEKMQSDKGSIPDRFSAQQFSDYHSELNMSSLELGDSALYFCASSSGRLNTEAFFGQGTRLTVV.

This clonotype was picked up a small number of times. The rearrangement uses TRBV5-1 and TRBJ1-6, with D uncertain. V was shortened by 0 bases and J by 5 bases, with 9 bases between the two germline ends. Germline values: CDR1 SGHRS, CDR2 YFSETQ. The CDR3 spans 15 residues. CDR3 region: CASSLDHRDNSPLHF. CDR3 DNA sequence: TGCGCCAGCAGCTTGGACCACCGAGATAATTCACCCCTCCACTTT.

V and J are TRBV9 and TRBJ1-5, with D unresolved. This CDR3 spans 15 amino acids. V dropped 1 base and J dropped 4 bases, with 12 bases sitting between them. Per the germline V gene, CDR1 is SGDLS and CDR2 is YYNGEE. CDR3 residues: CASSVSPTANQPQHF. For the CDR3, the DNA is TGTGCCAGCAGCGTAAGCCCAACGGCTAATCAGCCCCAGCATTTT.

This clonotype was observed a few times. The chain links TRBV5-1 to TRBJ1-4, with 7 positions matching TRBD1. V shed 1 base and J 7 bases; nucleotides not matched to a gene: 4. CDR3 length: 14 amino acids. Germline V CDR1 and CDR2: SGHRS, YFSETQ. For the CDR3, the DNA is TGCGCCAGCAGCTTGACAGGGGAGAGTGAAAAACTGTTTTTT. It codes for CASSLTGESEKLFF.

This clonotype has a count of ten or more. The genes are TRBV7-2 and TRBJ1-2, with D uncertain. Germline-derived CDR1 and CDR2 are SGHTA and FQGNSA. With 1 base removed from V and 7 bases from J, the gap between germline ends came to 7 bases. The CDR3 covers 12 residues. CDR3 bases: TGTGCCAGCAGCTTAGAGGTTGCTGGCTACACCTTC. Encoded protein: CASSLEVAGYTF.

This clonotype was counted ten times or more. The genes are TRBV29-1 and TRBJ1-1; D is possibly TRBD1 (5 bases). Germline V CDR1 and CDR2: SQVTM, ANQGSEA. The CDR3 totals 13 residues. V dropped 4 bases and J dropped 4 bases, with 13 bases sitting between them. This CDR3 is CSVVVGQGTEAFF. The CDR3 coding sequence is TGCAGCGTTGTAGTTGGGCAGGGCACTGAAGCTTTCTTT. The variable domain in full, with the rest retrieved from reference TRBV29-1 and TRBJ1-1, is SAVISQKPSRDICQRGTSLTIQCQVDSQVTMMFWYRQQPGQSLTLIATANQGSEATYESGFVIDKFPISRPNLTFSTLTVSNMSPEDSSIYLCSVVVGQGTEAFFGQGTRLTVV.

This clonotype was observed a handful of times. The rearrangement links TRBV12-3 or TRBV12-4 to TRBJ2-7; D unresolved. V was shortened by 1 base and J by 3 bases, with 7 bases between the two germline ends. The CDR3 has 13 residues. The CDR3 DNA follows: TGTGCCAGCAGTTTAGAGTCCGGCTACGAGCAGTACTTC. Translated: CASSLESGYEQYF.

This clonotype was detected ten times or more. The chain links TRBV11-1 to TRBJ1-1, with unresolved D. The V end lost 6 bases, the J end lost 10 bases, and 12 bases lay between the germline ends. Germline V CDR1 and CDR2: SGHAT, FQDESV (reference sequence). The CDR3 has 11 residues. DNA for the CDR3: TGTGCCAGCAGTCAAGCCTCCGCAGCTTTCTTT. This encodes CASSQASAAFF.

This clonotype was observed many times. The gene calls are TRBV20-1 and TRBJ1-6; 7 bases line up with TRBD1. The germline CDR1 and CDR2 sequences are DFQATT and SNEGSKA (reference sequence). After removal of 5 bases from V and 0 bases from J, the junction contained 10 bases not matched to a gene. The CDR3 has 17 residues. CDR3 sequence (DNA): TGCAGTGCTGTTCGACAGGGACCTGGCTCCTATAATTCACCCCTCCACTTT. It translates to CSAVRQGPGSYNSPLHF.

This chain connects TRBV5-1 to TRBJ2-7, with D tentatively TRBD1 (6 bases). CDR3 length: 12 amino acids. Deletions cut 4 bases from V and 5 bases from J, with 10 bases between. The germline V gene encodes CDR1 SGHRS and CDR2 YFSETQ. The CDR3: CASSRGGHEQYF. As DNA, the CDR3 is TGCGCCAGCAGCCGAGGGGGTCACGAGCAGTACTTC.

The CDR3, as DNA: TGTGCCAGCAGCGTATACTCCGGGACAGCAGAAACTGAAGCTTTCTTT. The encoded protein is CASSVYSGTAETEAFF. This chain uses TRBV28 with TRBJ1-1; TRBD1 aligns across 7 bases. The CDR3 is 16 amino acids. After removal of 6 bases from V and 5 bases from J, the junction contained 15 bases not matched to a gene. Germline CDR1 is MDHEN and CDR2 is SYDVKM.

The table lists this clonotype with many counts. CDR3 sequence: CASSGPGTSGEQYF. The CDR3 DNA sequence: TGTGCCAGCAGCGGACCCGGGACATCGGGAGAGCAGTACTTC. The chain links TRBV9 to TRBJ2-7; D possibly corresponds to TRBD1 (6 bases). CDR1 SGDLS and CDR2 YYNGEE come from the germline V gene. The CDR3 contains 14 residues. Trimming removed 3 bases from V and 7 bases from J, with 17 bases in between.

This clonotype has more than one count but fewer than ten. This chain connects TRBV10-1 to TRBJ2-3; the D gene is possibly TRBD1 (7 bases). The ends were cut back, 2 bases at V and 6 bases at J, with 9 bases in the middle. Germline CDR1 and CDR2: WNHNN and SYGVQD (reference sequence). The CDR3 is made up of 13 amino acids. In DNA, the CDR3 is TGCGCCAGCAGTGAGGCAGGGGGGGATACGCAGTATTTT. It yields the protein CASSEAGGDTQYF.